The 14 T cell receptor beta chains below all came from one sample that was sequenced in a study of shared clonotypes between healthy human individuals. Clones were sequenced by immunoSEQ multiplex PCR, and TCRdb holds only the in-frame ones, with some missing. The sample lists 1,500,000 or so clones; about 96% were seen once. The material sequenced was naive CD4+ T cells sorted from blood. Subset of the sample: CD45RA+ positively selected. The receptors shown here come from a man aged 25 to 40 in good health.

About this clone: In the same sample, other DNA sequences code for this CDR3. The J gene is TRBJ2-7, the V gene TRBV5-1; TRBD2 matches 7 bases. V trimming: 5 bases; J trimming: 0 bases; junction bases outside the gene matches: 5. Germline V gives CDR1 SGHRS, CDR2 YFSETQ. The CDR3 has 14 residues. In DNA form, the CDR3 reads TGCGCCAGCAGTCTAAGCGGGACCTCCTACGAGCAGTACTTC. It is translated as CASSLSGTSYEQYF.

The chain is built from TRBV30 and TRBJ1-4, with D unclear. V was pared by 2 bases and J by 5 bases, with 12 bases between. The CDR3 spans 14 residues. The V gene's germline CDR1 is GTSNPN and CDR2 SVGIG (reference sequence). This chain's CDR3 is CAWSLGRLNEKLFF. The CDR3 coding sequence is TGTGCCTGGAGTCTCGGACGATTGAATGAAAAACTGTTTTTT.

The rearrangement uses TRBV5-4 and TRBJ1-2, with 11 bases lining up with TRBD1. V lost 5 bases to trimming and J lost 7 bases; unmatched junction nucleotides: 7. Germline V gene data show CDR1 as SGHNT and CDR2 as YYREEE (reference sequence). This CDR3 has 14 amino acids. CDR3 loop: CASRRTGGDGGYTF. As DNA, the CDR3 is TGTGCCAGCAGACGGACAGGGGGCGATGGTGGCTACACCTTC.

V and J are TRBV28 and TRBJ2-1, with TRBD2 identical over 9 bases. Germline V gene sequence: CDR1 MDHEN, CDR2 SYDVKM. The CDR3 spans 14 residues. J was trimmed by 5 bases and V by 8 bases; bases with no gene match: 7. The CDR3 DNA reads TGTGCCAGCGGGAAGACTAGCGGCAACAATGAGCAGTTCTTC. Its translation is CASGKTSGNNEQFF.

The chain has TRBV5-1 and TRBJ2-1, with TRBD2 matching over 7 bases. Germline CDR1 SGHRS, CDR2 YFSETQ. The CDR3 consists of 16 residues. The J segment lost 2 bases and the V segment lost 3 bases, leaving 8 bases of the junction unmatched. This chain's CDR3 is CASSSLVGGTYNEQFF. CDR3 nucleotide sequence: TGCGCCAGCAGCTCGCTTGTGGGAGGGACCTACAATGAGCAGTTCTTC.

In DNA form, the CDR3 reads TGTGCCAGCAGGACGACTAGAGGCACAGATACGCAGTATTTT. Translation gives CASRTTRGTDTQYF. V gene TRBV6-5 combines with J gene TRBJ2-3, with a possible D match to TRBD2 (6 bases). The germline V gene has CDR1 MNHEY and CDR2 SVGAGI. The CDR3 contains 14 residues. V was shortened by 6 bases and J by 1 base, with 11 bases between the two germline ends.

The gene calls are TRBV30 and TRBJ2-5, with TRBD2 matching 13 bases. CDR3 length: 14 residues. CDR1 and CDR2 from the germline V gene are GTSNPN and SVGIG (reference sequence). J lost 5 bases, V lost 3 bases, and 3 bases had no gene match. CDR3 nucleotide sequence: TGTGCCTGGAGCGGACTAGCGGGAGATGAGACCCAGTACTTC. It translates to CAWSGLAGDETQYF.

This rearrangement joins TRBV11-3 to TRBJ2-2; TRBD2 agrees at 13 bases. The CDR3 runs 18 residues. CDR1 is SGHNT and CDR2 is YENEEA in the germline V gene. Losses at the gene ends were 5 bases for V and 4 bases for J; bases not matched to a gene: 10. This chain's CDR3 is CASSVGTSGVGLTGELFF. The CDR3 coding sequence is TGTGCCAGCAGCGTTGGGACTAGCGGGGTAGGCCTCACCGGGGAGCTGTTTTTT.

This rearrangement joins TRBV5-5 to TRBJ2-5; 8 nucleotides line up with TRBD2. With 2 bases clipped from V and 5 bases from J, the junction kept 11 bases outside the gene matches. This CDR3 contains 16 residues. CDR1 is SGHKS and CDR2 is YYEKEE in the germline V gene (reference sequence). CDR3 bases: TGTGCCAGCAGCTTTGTGGTAAGCGGGAGTTTGGAGACCCAGTACTTC. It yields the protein CASSFVVSGSLETQYF.

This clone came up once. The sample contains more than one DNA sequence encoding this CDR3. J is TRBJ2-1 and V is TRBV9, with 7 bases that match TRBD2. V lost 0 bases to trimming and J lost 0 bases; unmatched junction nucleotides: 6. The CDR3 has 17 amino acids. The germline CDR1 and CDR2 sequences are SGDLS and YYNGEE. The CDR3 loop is CASSVASGGSSYNEQFF. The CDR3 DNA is TGTGCCAGCAGCGTAGCGTCGGGCGGGAGCTCCTACAATGAGCAGTTCTTC.

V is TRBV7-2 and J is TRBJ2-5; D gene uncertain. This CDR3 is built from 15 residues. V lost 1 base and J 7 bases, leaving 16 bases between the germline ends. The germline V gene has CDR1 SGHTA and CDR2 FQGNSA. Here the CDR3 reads CASSLVARWTRTQYF. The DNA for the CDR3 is TGTGCCAGCAGCTTAGTGGCTCGGTGGACGCGGACCCAGTACTTC.

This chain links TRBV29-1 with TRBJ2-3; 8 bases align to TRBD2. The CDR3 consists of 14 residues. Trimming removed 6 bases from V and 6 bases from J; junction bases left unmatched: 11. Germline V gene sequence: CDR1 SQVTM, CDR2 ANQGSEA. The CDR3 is CSVKSGRYSDTQYF. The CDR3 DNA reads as TGCAGCGTAAAAAGCGGGAGATATTCGGATACGCAGTATTTT.

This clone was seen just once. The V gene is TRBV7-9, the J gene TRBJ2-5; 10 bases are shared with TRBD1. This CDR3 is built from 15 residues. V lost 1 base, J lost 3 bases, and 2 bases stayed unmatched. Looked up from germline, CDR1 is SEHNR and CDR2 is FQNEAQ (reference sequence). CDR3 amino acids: CASSLGDRGKETQYF. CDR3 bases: TGTGCCAGCAGCTTAGGGGACAGGGGAAAAGAGACCCAGTACTTC.

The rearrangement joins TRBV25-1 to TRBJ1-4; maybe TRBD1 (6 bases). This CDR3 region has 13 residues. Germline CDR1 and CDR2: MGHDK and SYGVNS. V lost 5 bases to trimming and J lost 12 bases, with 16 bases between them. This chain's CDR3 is CASSNTKGGQLFF. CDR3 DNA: TGTGCCAGCAGTAATACCAAAGGGGGACAACTGTTTTTT.